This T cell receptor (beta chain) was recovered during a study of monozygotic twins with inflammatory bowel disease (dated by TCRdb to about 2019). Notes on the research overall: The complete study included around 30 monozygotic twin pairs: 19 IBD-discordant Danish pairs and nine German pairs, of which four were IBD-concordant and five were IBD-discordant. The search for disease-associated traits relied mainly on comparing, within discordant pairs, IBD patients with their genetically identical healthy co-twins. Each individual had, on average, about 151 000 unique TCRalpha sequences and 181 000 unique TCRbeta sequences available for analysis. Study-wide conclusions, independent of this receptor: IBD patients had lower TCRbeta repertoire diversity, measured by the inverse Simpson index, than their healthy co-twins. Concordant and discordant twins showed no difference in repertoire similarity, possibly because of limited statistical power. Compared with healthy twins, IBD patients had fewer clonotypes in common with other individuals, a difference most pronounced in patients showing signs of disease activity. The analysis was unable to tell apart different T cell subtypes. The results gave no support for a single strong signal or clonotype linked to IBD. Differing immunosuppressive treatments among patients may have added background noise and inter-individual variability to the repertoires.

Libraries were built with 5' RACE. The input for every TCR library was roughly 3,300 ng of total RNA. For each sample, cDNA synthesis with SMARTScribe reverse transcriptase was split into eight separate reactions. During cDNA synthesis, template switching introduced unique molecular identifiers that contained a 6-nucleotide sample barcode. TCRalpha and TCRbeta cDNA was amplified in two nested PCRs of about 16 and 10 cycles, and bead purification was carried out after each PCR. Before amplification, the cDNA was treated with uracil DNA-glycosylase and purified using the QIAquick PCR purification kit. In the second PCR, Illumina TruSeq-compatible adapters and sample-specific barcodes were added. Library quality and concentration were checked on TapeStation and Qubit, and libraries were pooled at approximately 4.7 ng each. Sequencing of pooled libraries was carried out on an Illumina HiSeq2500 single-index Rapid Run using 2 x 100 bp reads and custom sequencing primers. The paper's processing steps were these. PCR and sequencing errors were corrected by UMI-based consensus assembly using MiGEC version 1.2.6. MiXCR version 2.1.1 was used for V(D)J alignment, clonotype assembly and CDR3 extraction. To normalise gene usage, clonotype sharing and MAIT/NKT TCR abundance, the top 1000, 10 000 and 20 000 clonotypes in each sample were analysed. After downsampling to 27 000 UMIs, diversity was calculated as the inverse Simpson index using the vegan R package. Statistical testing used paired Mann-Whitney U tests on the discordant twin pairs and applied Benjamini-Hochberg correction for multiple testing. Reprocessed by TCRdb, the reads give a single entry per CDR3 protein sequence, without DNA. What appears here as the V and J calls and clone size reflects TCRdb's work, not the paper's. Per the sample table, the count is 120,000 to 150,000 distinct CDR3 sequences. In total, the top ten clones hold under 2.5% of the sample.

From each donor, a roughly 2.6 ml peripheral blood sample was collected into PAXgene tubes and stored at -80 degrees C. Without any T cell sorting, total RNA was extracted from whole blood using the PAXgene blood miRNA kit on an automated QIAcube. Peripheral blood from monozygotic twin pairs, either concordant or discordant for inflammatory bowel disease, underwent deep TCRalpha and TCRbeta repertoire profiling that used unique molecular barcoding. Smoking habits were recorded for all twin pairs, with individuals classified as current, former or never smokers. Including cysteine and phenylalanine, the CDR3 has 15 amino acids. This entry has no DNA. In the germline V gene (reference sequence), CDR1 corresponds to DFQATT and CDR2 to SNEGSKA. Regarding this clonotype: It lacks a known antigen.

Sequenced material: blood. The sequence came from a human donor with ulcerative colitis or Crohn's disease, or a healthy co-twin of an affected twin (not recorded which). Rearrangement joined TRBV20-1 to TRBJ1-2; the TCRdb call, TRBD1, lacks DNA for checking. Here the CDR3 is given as CSAREGRRVNYGYTF.